This is a list of T cell receptor beta chains from one sample in a study of shared clonotypes between healthy human individuals. This table comes from immunoSEQ multiplex PCR, and its TCRdb copy is limited to in-frame clones, with some not included. The sample contains about 2 million clones, about 94% of which appear only once. Sequenced: naive CD8+ T cells sorted from blood. The receptors shown here come from a man aged 18 to 30 in good health. CDR3s include the opening cysteine and the closing phenylalanine or tryptophan. Each record gives: V gene, clone size, D gene, J gene, CDR3 protein, CDR3 DNA. The D gene is left open where the match is weak. Size is omitted from some rows. Given values are once, few, many or a class for expanded clones.

v_call: TRBV2
clone_size: NA
d_call: TRBD1
j_call: TRBJ2-7
cdr3_aa: CASSENLRDRASYEQYF
cdr3_nt: TGTGCCAGCAGTGAAAATCTACGAGACAGGGCCTCCTACGAGCAGTACTTC

v_call: TRBV9
clone_size: NA
d_call: TRBD2
j_call: TRBJ2-2
cdr3_aa: CASSVGGPAGVTGELFF
cdr3_nt: TGTGCCAGCAGCGTAGGAGGGCCAGCGGGAGTCACCGGGGAGCTGTTTTTT

v_call: TRBV11-1
clone_size: NA
d_call: NA
j_call: TRBJ2-7
cdr3_aa: CASSLARGEPVEQYF
cdr3_nt: TGTGCCAGCAGCTTAGCGCGCGGGGAGCCGGTCGAGCAGTACTTC

v_call: TRBV10-3
clone_size: NA
d_call: NA
j_call: TRBJ1-6
cdr3_aa: CAISETGPNNSPLHF
cdr3_nt: TGTGCCATCAGTGAGACTGGCCCGAATAATTCACCCCTCCACTTT

v_call: TRBV5-6
clone_size: NA
d_call: NA
j_call: TRBJ1-5
cdr3_aa: CASSLQGGNQPQHF
cdr3_nt: TGTGCCAGCAGCTTGCAGGGAGGCAATCAGCCCCAGCATTTT

v_call: TRBV27
clone_size: NA
d_call: TRBD2
j_call: TRBJ2-3
cdr3_aa: CASRPTSGSADTQYF
cdr3_nt: TGTGCCAGCAGGCCGACTAGCGGGAGTGCCGATACGCAGTATTTT

v_call: TRBV7-3
clone_size: NA
d_call: NA
j_call: TRBJ2-3
cdr3_aa: CASSPGTTDTQYF
cdr3_nt: TGTGCCAGCAGCCCGGGGACCACAGATACGCAGTATTTT

v_call: TRBV13
clone_size: NA
d_call: TRBD1
j_call: TRBJ1-2
cdr3_aa: CASSPGTVNYGYTF
cdr3_nt: TGTGCCAGCAGCCCCGGGACAGTCAACTATGGCTACACCTTC

v_call: TRBV2
clone_size: NA
d_call: NA
j_call: TRBJ1-4
cdr3_aa: CASIPGWPTNEKLFF
cdr3_nt: TGTGCCAGCATCCCTGGGTGGCCTACAAATGAAAAACTGTTTTTT

v_call: TRBV5-1
clone_size: NA
d_call: TRBD1
j_call: TRBJ1-4
cdr3_aa: CASSTALGQAYNEKLFF
cdr3_nt: TGCGCCAGCAGCACCGCCCTGGGACAGGCCTATAATGAAAAACTGTTTTTT

v_call: TRBV10-3
clone_size: NA
d_call: NA
j_call: TRBJ2-7
cdr3_aa: CAISEGLVYEQYF
cdr3_nt: TGTGCCATCAGTGAGGGTTTGGTCTACGAGCAGTACTTC

v_call: TRBV7-9
clone_size: NA
d_call: NA
j_call: TRBJ2-5
cdr3_aa: CASSLAVGRGYQETQYF
cdr3_nt: TGTGCCAGCAGCTTAGCAGTCGGCAGGGGATACCAAGAGACCCAGTACTTC

v_call: TRBV6-5
clone_size: NA
d_call: NA
j_call: TRBJ2-7
cdr3_aa: CASSYNLDLKYEQYF
cdr3_nt: TGTGCCAGCAGTTACAACCTAGACTTGAAGTACGAGCAGTACTTC

v_call: TRBV21-1
clone_size: NA
d_call: NA
j_call: TRBJ2-2
cdr3_aa: CASSKVAGGPLANTGELFF
cdr3_nt: TGTGCCAGCAGCAAGGTAGCGGGAGGGCCCTTAGCGAACACCGGGGAGCTGTTTTTT

v_call: TRBV27
clone_size: NA
d_call: NA
j_call: TRBJ2-3
cdr3_aa: CASSPTGARGTDTQYF
cdr3_nt: TGTGCCAGCAGCCCAACTGGGGCCAGGGGCACAGATACGCAGTATTTT

v_call: TRBV11-2
clone_size: NA
d_call: TRBD1
j_call: TRBJ2-1
cdr3_aa: CASSSRTGGINEQFF
cdr3_nt: TGTGCCAGCAGCTCTAGGACAGGGGGTATCAATGAGCAGTTCTTC

v_call: TRBV13
clone_size: NA
d_call: TRBD2
j_call: TRBJ2-7
cdr3_aa: CASSTWTSGLYEQYF
cdr3_nt: TGTGCCAGCAGCACCTGGACTAGCGGCCTCTACGAGCAGTACTTC

v_call: TRBV7-3
clone_size: few
d_call: TRBD1
j_call: TRBJ2-7
cdr3_aa: CASSLTAGGSSYEQYF
cdr3_nt: TGTGCCAGCAGCTTAACTGCAGGGGGCAGTTCCTACGAGCAGTACTTC

v_call: TRBV6-6
clone_size: NA
d_call: TRBD1
j_call: TRBJ1-2
cdr3_aa: CASSSRQGLDYGYTF
cdr3_nt: TGTGCCAGCAGTTCCCGACAGGGACTAGACTATGGCTACACCTTC

v_call: TRBV4-3
clone_size: NA
d_call: TRBD2
j_call: TRBJ2-6
cdr3_aa: CASSQEAGPASGANVLTF
cdr3_nt: TGCGCCAGCAGCCAAGAAGCGGGACCGGCCTCTGGGGCCAACGTCCTGACTTTC

v_call: TRBV5-8
clone_size: NA
d_call: NA
j_call: TRBJ1-1
cdr3_aa: CASSLGSTVEAFF
cdr3_nt: TGTGCCAGCAGCTTGGGATCTACTGTTGAAGCTTTCTTT

v_call: TRBV5-1
clone_size: NA
d_call: NA
j_call: TRBJ1-2
cdr3_aa: CASSLAGGTVSDYGYTF
cdr3_nt: TGCGCCAGCAGCTTGGCCGGAGGGACCGTGTCGGACTATGGCTACACCTTC

v_call: TRBV7-6
clone_size: NA
d_call: TRBD2
j_call: TRBJ2-3
cdr3_aa: CASSEGVAGAEGTDTQYF
cdr3_nt: TGTGCCAGCAGCGAGGGGGTAGCGGGGGCAGAAGGGACAGATACGCAGTATTTT

v_call: TRBV5-5
clone_size: NA
d_call: TRBD2
j_call: TRBJ2-1
cdr3_aa: CASSQFLAGYNEQFF
cdr3_nt: TGTGCCAGCAGCCAATTTCTAGCGGGGTACAATGAGCAGTTCTTC

v_call: TRBV4-3
clone_size: NA
d_call: NA
j_call: TRBJ2-5
cdr3_aa: CASSQGVLTETQYF
cdr3_nt: TGCGCCAGCAGCCAAGGTGTTCTGACAGAGACCCAGTACTTC

v_call: TRBV19
clone_size: few
d_call: NA
j_call: TRBJ1-1
cdr3_aa: CATTPIGFKGNTEAFF
cdr3_nt: TGTGCCACTACACCAATCGGGTTCAAGGGGAACACTGAAGCTTTCTTT

v_call: TRBV7-9
clone_size: NA
d_call: TRBD1
j_call: TRBJ2-1
cdr3_aa: CASKGARRTGDYEQFF
cdr3_nt: TGTGCCAGCAAAGGGGCAAGGAGGACAGGGGATTATGAGCAGTTCTTC

v_call: TRBV30
clone_size: NA
d_call: NA
j_call: TRBJ2-2
cdr3_aa: CAWNFGTGLTNTGELFF
cdr3_nt: TGTGCCTGGAATTTTGGCACGGGCCTAACGAACACCGGGGAGCTGTTTTTT

v_call: TRBV10-1
clone_size: once
d_call: NA
j_call: TRBJ1-1
cdr3_aa: CASSESKVLGSTEAFF
cdr3_nt: TGCGCCAGCAGTGAGTCGAAAGTGTTGGGGAGCACTGAAGCTTTCTTT

v_call: TRBV5-6
clone_size: NA
d_call: NA
j_call: TRBJ2-1
cdr3_aa: CASSFGGVYYNEQFF
cdr3_nt: TGTGCCAGCAGCTTTGGCGGGGTCTATTACAATGAGCAGTTCTTC

v_call: TRBV27
clone_size: NA
d_call: NA
j_call: TRBJ1-2
cdr3_aa: CASSFWGGLGGYTF
cdr3_nt: TGTGCCAGCAGTTTCTGGGGCGGGTTAGGAGGCTACACCTTC

v_call: TRBV4-1
clone_size: NA
d_call: TRBD2
j_call: TRBJ2-7
cdr3_aa: CASSHPGTSGSNEQYF
cdr3_nt: TGCGCCAGCAGCCATCCCGGGACTAGCGGGAGTAACGAGCAGTACTTC

v_call: TRBV6-6
clone_size: NA
d_call: NA
j_call: TRBJ2-1
cdr3_aa: CASSYGSSDEQFF
cdr3_nt: TGTGCCAGCAGTTACGGCAGCTCCGATGAGCAGTTCTTC

v_call: TRBV20-1
clone_size: NA
d_call: NA
j_call: TRBJ2-5
cdr3_aa: CSARRETQYF
cdr3_nt: TGCAGTGCCCGGAGGGAGACCCAGTACTTC

v_call: TRBV4-3
clone_size: NA
d_call: TRBD1
j_call: TRBJ2-1
cdr3_aa: CASSPGTGPDYNEQFF
cdr3_nt: TGCGCCAGCAGCCCCGGGACAGGGCCCGATTACAATGAGCAGTTCTTC

v_call: TRBV29-1
clone_size: NA
d_call: TRBD2
j_call: TRBJ2-7
cdr3_aa: CSVIGTSGDSYEQYF
cdr3_nt: TGCAGCGTGATAGGGACTAGCGGTGACTCCTACGAGCAGTACTTC

v_call: TRBV30
clone_size: NA
d_call: TRBD2
j_call: TRBJ2-3
cdr3_aa: CAWSEALAGIRDTQYF
cdr3_nt: TGTGCCTGGAGTGAGGCTCTAGCGGGCATAAGAGATACGCAGTATTTT

v_call: TRBV30
clone_size: NA
d_call: TRBD1
j_call: TRBJ1-5
cdr3_aa: CAWSVRTGEYQPQHF
cdr3_nt: TGTGCCTGGAGTGTCCGGACAGGGGAATATCAGCCCCAGCATTTT

v_call: TRBV5-6
clone_size: NA
d_call: NA
j_call: TRBJ1-5
cdr3_aa: CASSFRDNSNQPQHF
cdr3_nt: TGTGCCAGCAGCTTTAGAGATAATAGCAATCAGCCCCAGCATTTT

v_call: TRBV14
clone_size: once
d_call: NA
j_call: TRBJ2-2
cdr3_aa: CASSQRNTGELFF
cdr3_nt: TGTGCCAGCAGCCAGCGGAACACCGGGGAGCTGTTTTTT

v_call: TRBV4-3
clone_size: NA
d_call: NA
j_call: TRBJ2-6
cdr3_aa: CASSRGLEGPDSGANVLTF
cdr3_nt: TGCGCCAGCAGCCGGGGGCTGGAGGGGCCGGACTCTGGGGCCAACGTCCTGACTTTC

v_call: TRBV5-6
clone_size: NA
d_call: NA
j_call: TRBJ2-1
cdr3_aa: CASSLGFSYNEQFF
cdr3_nt: TGTGCCAGCAGCTTGGGTTTCTCCTACAATGAGCAGTTCTTC

v_call: TRBV6-5
clone_size: once
d_call: NA
j_call: TRBJ2-1
cdr3_aa: CASSYSLGSVYNEQFF
cdr3_nt: TGTGCCAGCAGTTACTCATTGGGTAGCGTTTACAATGAGCAGTTCTTC

v_call: TRBV11-2
clone_size: NA
d_call: NA
j_call: TRBJ2-1
cdr3_aa: CASSLDGQGSQFF
cdr3_nt: TGTGCCAGCAGCTTAGATGGCCAGGGATCGCAGTTCTTC

v_call: TRBV10-3
clone_size: NA
d_call: NA
j_call: TRBJ1-1
cdr3_aa: CAISDSGREAFF
cdr3_nt: TGTGCCATCAGTGATTCGGGTCGCGAAGCTTTCTTT

v_call: TRBV6-5
clone_size: NA
d_call: TRBD1
j_call: TRBJ2-7
cdr3_aa: CASTSTGVEEQYF
cdr3_nt: TGTGCCAGCACCTCGACAGGGGTTGAAGAGCAGTACTTC

v_call: TRBV4-3
clone_size: NA
d_call: TRBD2
j_call: TRBJ2-2
cdr3_aa: CASRTSVDTGELFF
cdr3_nt: TGCGCCAGCAGGACTAGCGTGGACACCGGGGAGCTGTTTTTT

v_call: TRBV11-2
clone_size: NA
d_call: TRBD1
j_call: TRBJ1-1
cdr3_aa: CASSFERGQGYEAFF
cdr3_nt: TGTGCCAGCAGCTTCGAACGAGGACAGGGGTATGAAGCTTTCTTT

v_call: TRBV6-5
clone_size: NA
d_call: NA
j_call: TRBJ2-1
cdr3_aa: CASSSGRSVWNNEQFF
cdr3_nt: TGTGCCAGCAGTTCCGGACGGAGCGTTTGGAACAATGAGCAGTTCTTC

v_call: TRBV5-4
clone_size: NA
d_call: TRBD1
j_call: TRBJ1-2
cdr3_aa: CASSFWGQGRGYTF
cdr3_nt: TGTGCCAGCAGCTTCTGGGGACAGGGTCGAGGCTACACCTTC

v_call: TRBV5-4
clone_size: NA
d_call: NA
j_call: TRBJ1-2
cdr3_aa: CASSLATGHHGYTF
cdr3_nt: TGTGCCAGCAGCTTGGCCACAGGGCATCATGGCTACACCTTC

v_call: TRBV28
clone_size: NA
d_call: NA
j_call: TRBJ2-7
cdr3_aa: CASSFNSPEQYF
cdr3_nt: TGTGCCAGCAGTTTTAACAGCCCCGAGCAGTACTTC

v_call: TRBV6-1
clone_size: NA
d_call: NA
j_call: TRBJ1-5
cdr3_aa: CASIDLYSNQPQHF
cdr3_nt: TGTGCCAGCATTGACCTATATAGCAATCAGCCCCAGCATTTT